This T cell receptor (beta chain) came from a study of T cell changes during pregnancy in multiple sclerosis. This CDR3 is 14 amino acids long. J gave up 4 bases and V 6 bases, and 4 bases lay outside the gene matches. The germline V gene encodes CDR1 MGHDK and CDR2 SYGVNS. This table comes from immunoSEQ multiplex PCR, and its TCRdb copy is limited to in-frame clones, with some not included. This sample has tens of thousands of clones; around 89% occur once, and the top ten carry approximately 6.9%. Sequencing was performed on CD8+ T cells from peripheral blood mononuclear cells, taken in the first trimester of pregnancy. The rearrangement links TRBV25-1 to TRBJ1-4; 8 bases fit TRBD1. The sequence was obtained from a female donor with multiple sclerosis, enrolled in a pregnancy study. In nucleotides, the CDR3 is TGTGCCAGCAGCTGGACAGGGATTAATGAAAAACTGTTTTTT. Translation gives CASSWTGINEKLFF.